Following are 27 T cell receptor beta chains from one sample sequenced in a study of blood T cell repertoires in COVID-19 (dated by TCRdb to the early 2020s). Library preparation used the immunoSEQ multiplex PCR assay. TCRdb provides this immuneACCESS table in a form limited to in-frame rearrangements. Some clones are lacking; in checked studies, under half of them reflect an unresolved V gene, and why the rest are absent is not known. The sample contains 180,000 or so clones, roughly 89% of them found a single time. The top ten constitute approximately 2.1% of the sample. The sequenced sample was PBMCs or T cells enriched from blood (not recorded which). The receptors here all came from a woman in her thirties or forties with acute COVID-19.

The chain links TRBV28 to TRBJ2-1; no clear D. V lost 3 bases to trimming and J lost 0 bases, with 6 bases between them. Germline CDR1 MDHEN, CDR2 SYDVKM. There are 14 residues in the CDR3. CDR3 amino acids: CASSFQNSYNEQFF. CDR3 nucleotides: TGTGCCAGCAGTTTTCAGAACTCCTACAATGAGCAGTTCTTC.

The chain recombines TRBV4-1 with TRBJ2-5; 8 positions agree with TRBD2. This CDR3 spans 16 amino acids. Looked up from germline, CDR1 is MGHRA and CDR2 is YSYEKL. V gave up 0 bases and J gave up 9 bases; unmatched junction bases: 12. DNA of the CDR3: TGCGCCAGCAGCCAAGATCCTGGGACTAGTAAATTGGCCCAGTACTTC. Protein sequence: CASSQDPGTSKLAQYF.

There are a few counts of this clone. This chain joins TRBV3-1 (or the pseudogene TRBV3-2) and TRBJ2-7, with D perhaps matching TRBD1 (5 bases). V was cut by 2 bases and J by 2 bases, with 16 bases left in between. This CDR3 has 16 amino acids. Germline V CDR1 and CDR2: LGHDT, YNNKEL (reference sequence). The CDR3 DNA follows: TGTGCCAGCAGCCAACGACGACAGACTCAACCCTACGAGCAGTACTTC. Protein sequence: CASSQRRQTQPYEQYF.

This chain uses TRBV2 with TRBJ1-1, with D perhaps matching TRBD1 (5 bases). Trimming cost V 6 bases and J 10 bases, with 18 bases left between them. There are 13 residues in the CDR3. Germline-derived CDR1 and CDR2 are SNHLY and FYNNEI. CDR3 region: CASRQWTTDGAFF. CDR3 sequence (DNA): TGTGCCAGCAGACAGTGGACAACGGACGGAGCTTTCTTT.

DNA of the CDR3: TGTGCTAGTGGTTTGGAGACAGTGAATCTGGATGGCTACACCTTC. Amino acid sequence: CASGLETVNLDGYTF. The chain combines TRBV12-5 with TRBJ1-2; perhaps TRBD1 as D (5 bases). Germline V CDR1 and CDR2: LGHNT, FRNRAP. Trimming took off 1 base at V and 6 bases at J, with 15 bases between the two ends. CDR3 length: 15 residues. Together with reference TRBV12-5 and TRBJ1-2, the CDR3 gives the full variable domain: DARVTQTPRHKVTEMGQEVTMRCQPILGHNTVFWYRQTMMQGLELLAYFRNRAPLDDSGMPKDRFSAEMPDATLATLKIQPSEPRDSAVYFCASGLETVNLDGYTFGSGTRLTVV.

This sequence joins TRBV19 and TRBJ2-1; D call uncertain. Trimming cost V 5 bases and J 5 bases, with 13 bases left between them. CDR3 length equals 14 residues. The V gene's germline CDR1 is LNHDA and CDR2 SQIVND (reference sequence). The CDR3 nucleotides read TGTGCCAGTAGTTCTTTTGGCGGAAACAATGAGCAGTTCTTC. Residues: CASSSFGGNNEQFF. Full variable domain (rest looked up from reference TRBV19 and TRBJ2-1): DGGITQSPKYLFRKEGQNVTLSCEQNLNHDAMYWYRQDPGQGLRLIYYSQIVNDFQKGDIAEGYSVSREKKESFPLTVTSAQKNPTAFYLCASSSFGGNNEQFFGPGTRLTVL.

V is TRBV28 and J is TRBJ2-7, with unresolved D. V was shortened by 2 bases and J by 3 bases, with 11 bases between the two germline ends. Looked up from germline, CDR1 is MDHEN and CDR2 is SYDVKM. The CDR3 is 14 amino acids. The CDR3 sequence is CASSLTNTRYEQYF. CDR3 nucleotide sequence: TGTGCCAGCAGTTTAACTAATACTCGCTACGAGCAGTACTTC.

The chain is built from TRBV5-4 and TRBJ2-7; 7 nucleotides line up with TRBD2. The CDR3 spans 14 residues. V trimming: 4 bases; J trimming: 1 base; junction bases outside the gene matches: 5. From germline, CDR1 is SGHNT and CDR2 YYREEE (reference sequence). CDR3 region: CASSPPGGSYEQYF. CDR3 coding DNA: TGTGCCAGCAGCCCCCCCGGGGGGTCCTACGAGCAGTACTTC.

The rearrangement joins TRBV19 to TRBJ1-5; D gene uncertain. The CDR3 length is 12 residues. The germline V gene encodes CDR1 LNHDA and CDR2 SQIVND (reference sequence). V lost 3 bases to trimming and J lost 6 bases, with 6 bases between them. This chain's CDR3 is CASSISAQPQHF. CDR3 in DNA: TGTGCCAGTAGTATTAGCGCTCAGCCCCAGCATTTT.

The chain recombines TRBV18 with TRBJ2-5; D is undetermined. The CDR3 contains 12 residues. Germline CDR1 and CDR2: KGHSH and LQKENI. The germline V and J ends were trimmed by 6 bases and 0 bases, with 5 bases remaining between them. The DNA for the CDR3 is TGTGCCAGCTCCCCGTACCAAGAGACCCAGTACTTC. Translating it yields CASSPYQETQYF.

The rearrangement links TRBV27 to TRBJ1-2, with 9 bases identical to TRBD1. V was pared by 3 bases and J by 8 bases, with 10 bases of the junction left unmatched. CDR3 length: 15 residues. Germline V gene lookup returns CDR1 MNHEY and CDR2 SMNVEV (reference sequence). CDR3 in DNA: TGTGCCAGCAGTTTCCAGACAGGGGGATCGGGCGGCTACACCTTC. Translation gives CASSFQTGGSGGYTF.

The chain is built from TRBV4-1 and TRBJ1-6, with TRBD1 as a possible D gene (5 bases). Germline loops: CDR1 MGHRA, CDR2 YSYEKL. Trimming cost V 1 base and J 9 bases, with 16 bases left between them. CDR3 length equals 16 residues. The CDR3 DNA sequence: TGCGCCAGCAGCCAAGGCTTAGGGGTTTTTAGTTCACCCCTCCACTTT. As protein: CASSQGLGVFSSPLHF.

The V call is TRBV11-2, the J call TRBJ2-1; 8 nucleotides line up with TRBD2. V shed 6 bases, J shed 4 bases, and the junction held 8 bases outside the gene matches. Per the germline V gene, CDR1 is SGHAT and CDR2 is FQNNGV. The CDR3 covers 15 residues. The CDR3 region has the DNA TGTGCCAGCAGTATAGCGGGAATACTATACAATGAGCAGTTCTTC. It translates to CASSIAGILYNEQFF.

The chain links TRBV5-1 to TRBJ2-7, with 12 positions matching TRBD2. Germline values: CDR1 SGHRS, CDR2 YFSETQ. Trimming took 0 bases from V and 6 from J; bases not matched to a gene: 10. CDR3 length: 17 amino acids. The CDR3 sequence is CASSLAGLAGGQGEQYF. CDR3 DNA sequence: TGCGCCAGCAGCTTGGCCGGTCTAGCGGGAGGGCAGGGCGAGCAGTACTTC. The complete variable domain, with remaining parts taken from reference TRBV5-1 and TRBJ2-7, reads KAGVTQTPRYLIKTRGQQVTLSCSPISGHRSVSWYQQTPGQGLQFLFEYFSETQRNKGNFPGRFSGRQFSNSRSEMNVSTLELGDSALYLCASSLAGLAGGQGEQYFGPGTRLTVT.

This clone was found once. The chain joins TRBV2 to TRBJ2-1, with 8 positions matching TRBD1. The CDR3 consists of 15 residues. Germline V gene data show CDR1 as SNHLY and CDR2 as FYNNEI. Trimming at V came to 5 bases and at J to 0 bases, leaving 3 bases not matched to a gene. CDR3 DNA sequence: TGTGCCAGCAGTCCGGACAGGGACTCCTACAATGAGCAGTTCTTC. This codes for CASSPDRDSYNEQFF. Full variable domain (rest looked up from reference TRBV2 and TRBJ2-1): EPEVTQTPSHQVTQMGQEVILRCVPISNHLYFYWYRQILGQKVEFLVSFYNNEISEKSEIFDDQFSVERPDGSNFTLKIRSTKLEDSAMYFCASSPDRDSYNEQFFGPGTRLTVL.

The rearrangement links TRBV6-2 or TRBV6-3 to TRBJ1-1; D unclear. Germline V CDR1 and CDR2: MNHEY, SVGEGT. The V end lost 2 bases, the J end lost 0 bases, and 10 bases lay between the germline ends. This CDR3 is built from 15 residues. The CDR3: CASSYTAILNTEAFF. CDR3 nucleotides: TGTGCCAGCAGTTACACAGCTATTCTGAACACTGAAGCTTTCTTT.

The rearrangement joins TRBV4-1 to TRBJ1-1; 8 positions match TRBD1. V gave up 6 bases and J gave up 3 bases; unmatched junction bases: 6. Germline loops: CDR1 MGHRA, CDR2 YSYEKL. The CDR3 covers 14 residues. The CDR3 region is CASSQKTGDTEAFF. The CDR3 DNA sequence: TGCGCCAGCAGTCAGAAGACAGGGGACACTGAAGCTTTCTTT.

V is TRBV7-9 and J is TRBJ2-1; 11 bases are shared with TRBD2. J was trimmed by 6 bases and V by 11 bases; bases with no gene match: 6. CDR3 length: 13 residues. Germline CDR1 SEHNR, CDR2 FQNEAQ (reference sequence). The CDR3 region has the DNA TGTGCCCTTGGAACTAGCGGGAGCAATGAGCAGTTCTTC. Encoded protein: CALGTSGSNEQFF. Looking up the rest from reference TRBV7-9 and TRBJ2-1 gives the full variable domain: DTGVSQNPRHKITKRGQNVTFRCDPISEHNRLYWYRQTLGQGPEFLTYFQNEAQLEKSRLLSDRFSAERPKGSFSTLEIQRTEQGDSAMYLCALGTSGSNEQFFGPGTRLTVL.

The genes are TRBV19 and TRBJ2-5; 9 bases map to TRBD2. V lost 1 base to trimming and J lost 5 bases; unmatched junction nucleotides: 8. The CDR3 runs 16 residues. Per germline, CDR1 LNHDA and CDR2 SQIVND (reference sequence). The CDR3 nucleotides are TGTGCCAGTAGTATAGCGGGTAGCGGGGGTCTGGAGACCCAGTACTTC. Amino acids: CASSIAGSGGLETQYF.

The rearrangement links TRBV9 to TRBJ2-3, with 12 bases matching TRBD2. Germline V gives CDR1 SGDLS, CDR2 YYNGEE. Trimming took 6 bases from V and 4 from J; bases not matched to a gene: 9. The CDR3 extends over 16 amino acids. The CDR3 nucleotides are TGTGCCAGCACCAAGACTAGCGGGAGTATGCCAGATACGCAGTATTTT. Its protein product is CASTKTSGSMPDTQYF. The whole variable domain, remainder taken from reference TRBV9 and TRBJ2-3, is DSGVTQTPKHLITATGQRVTLRCSPRSGDLSVYWYQQSLDQGLQFLIQYYNGEERAKGNILERFSAQQFPDLHSELNLSSLELGDSALYFCASTKTSGSMPDTQYFGPGTRLTVL.

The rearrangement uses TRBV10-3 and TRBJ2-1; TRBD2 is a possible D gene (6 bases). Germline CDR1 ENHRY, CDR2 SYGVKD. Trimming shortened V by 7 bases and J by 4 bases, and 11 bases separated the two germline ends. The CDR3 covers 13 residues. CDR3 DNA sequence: TGTGCCATCACCGGGACTCTTTACAATGAGCAGTTCTTC. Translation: CAITGTLYNEQFF.

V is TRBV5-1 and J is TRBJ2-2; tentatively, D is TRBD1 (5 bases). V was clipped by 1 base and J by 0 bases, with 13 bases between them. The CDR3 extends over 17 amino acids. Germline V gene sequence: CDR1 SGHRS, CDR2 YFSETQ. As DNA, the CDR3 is TGCGCCAGCAGCTTGAGGGGAACAGTTCCGAACACCGGGGAGCTGTTTTTT. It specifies CASSLRGTVPNTGELFF.

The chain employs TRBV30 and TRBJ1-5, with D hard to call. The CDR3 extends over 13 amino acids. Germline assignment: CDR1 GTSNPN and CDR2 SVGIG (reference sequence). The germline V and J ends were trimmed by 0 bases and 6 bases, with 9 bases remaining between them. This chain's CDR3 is CAWSVEGGQPQHF. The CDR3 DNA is TGTGCCTGGAGTGTCGAGGGAGGTCAGCCCCAGCATTTT. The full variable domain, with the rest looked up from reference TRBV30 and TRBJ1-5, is SQTIHQWPATLVQPVGSPLSLECTVEGTSNPNLYWYRQAAGRGLQLLFYSVGIGQISSEVPQNLSASRPQDRQFILSSKKLLLSDSGFYLCAWSVEGGQPQHFGDGTRLSIL.

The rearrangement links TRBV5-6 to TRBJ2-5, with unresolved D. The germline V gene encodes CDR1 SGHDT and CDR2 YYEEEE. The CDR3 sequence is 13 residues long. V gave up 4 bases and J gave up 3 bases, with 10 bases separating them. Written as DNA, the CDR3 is TGTGCCAGCAGCCCCTGGCAGGAAGAGACCCAGTACTTC. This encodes CASSPWQEETQYF.

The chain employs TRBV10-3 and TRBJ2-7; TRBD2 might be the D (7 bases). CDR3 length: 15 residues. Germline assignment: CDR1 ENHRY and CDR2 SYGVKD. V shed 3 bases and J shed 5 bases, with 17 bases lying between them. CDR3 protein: CAISEVGGAEDEQYF. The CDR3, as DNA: TGTGCCATCAGTGAAGTAGGGGGGGCTGAGGACGAGCAGTACTTC.

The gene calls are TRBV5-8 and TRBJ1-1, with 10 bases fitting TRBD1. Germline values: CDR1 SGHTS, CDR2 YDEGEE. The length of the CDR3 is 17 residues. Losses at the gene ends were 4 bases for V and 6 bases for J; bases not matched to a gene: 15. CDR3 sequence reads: CASSGPRTGGAGAEAFF. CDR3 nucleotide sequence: TGTGCCAGCAGCGGCCCTCGGACAGGGGGAGCCGGGGCTGAAGCTTTCTTT. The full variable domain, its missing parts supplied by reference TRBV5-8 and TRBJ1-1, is EAGVTQSPTHLIKTRGQQATLRCSPISGHTSVYWYQQALGLGLQFLLWYDEGEERNRGNFPPRFSGRQFPNYSSELNVNALELEDSALYLCASSGPRTGGAGAEAFFGQGTRLTVV.

The CDR3 protein is CASSGWDRVNTEAFF. The CDR3 region has the DNA TGTGCCAGCAGCGGTTGGGACAGGGTGAACACTGAAGCTTTCTTT. This chain joins TRBV7-8 and TRBJ1-1, with 9 bases fitting TRBD1. Trimming took 5 bases from V and 0 from J; bases not matched to a gene: 4. The germline gives CDR1 SGHVS, CDR2 FQNEAQ. This CDR3 has 15 amino acids.